This TCR beta chain was identified in a study of glioma-infiltrating T cells after dendritic cell vaccination. Primers: 60 V beta forward and 13 J beta reverse. Using immunoSEQ multiplex PCR, the repertoire was profiled, and TCRdb retains in-frame clones only, with some absent. The data show roughly 100,000 clones, 83% seen once. Stated time point: after dendritic cell vaccination, including at tumor progression/relapse. The clonotype was recovered from a human donor with glioblastoma. The starting material was blood, obtained after dendritic cell vaccination.

The CDR3 sequence: CASSQGLSGANVLTF. The CDR3 DNA reads as TGTGCCAGCAGCCAGGGGCTCTCTGGGGCCAACGTCCTGACTTTC. The rearrangement uses TRBV16 and TRBJ2-6; perhaps TRBD1 as D (5 bases). The CDR3 runs 15 residues. The ends were cut back, 3 bases at V and 0 bases at J, with 6 bases in the middle. Germline values: CDR1 KGHSY, CDR2 FQNENV.